Presented here are 5 T cell receptor beta chains from one specimen sequenced in a study of regulatory T cells in long-lasting Graves disease. Construction of the TCR beta libraries employed iRepertoire HTBI primers in conjunction with Arm-PCR of CDR3 regions. TCRdb used MiXCR to reprocess the multiplex PCR reads, holding one entry per CDR3 protein. The sample has approximately 560,000 distinct CDR3 sequences, roughly 16% seen once; the top ten hold around 13%. The time point denotes: newly diagnosed GD, antithyroid drugs for less than 3 months. The authors made the TCR library using RNA they extracted from PBMCs. These data are also associated with another study on T cells in Graves' hyperthyroidism and ophthalmopathy.

The sequencing here drew on peripheral blood mononuclear cells (PBMCs), taken at new diagnosis, from a patient treated with antithyroid drugs. Every receptor here comes from a man between 18 and 35 years old with Graves disease.

This clonotype showed up just a few times. The V call is TRBV7-9, the J call TRBJ1-5; TRBD1 aligns across 10 bases. Germline trimming cut 1 base from V and 4 bases from J; bases unmatched to any gene: 4. The CDR3 sequence is 16 residues long. The germline V gene has CDR1 SEHNR and CDR2 FQNEAQ (reference sequence). For the CDR3, the DNA is TGTGCCAGCAGCTTAGGGGACAGGGGCCCTAATCAGCCCCAGCATTTT. Its protein product is CASSLGDRGPNQPQHF. Full variable domain (remainder filled in from reference TRBV7-9 and TRBJ1-5): DTGVSQNPRHKITKRGQNVTFRCDPISEHNRLYWYRQTLGQGPEFLTYFQNEAQLEKSRLLSDRFSAERPKGSFSTLEIQRTEQGDSAMYLCASSLGDRGPNQPQHFGDGTRLSIL.

This clonotype was observed a few times. A much larger clone differs from this one at a single base, so this may be a read error. The chain carries TRBV11-2 and TRBJ2-7; perhaps TRBD1 as D (6 bases). The germline gives CDR1 SGHAT, CDR2 FQNNGV. Trimming pared 5 bases from V and 4 bases from J, leaving 21 bases between. The length of the CDR3 is 16 residues. CDR3 sequence reads: CASSHLTGRGFYEQYF. The CDR3, as DNA: TGTGCCAGCAGCCACCTAACAGGGCGAGGGTTTTACGAGCAGTACTTC.

This clonotype was seen ten or more times. This chain uses TRBV7-9 with TRBJ2-3; either TRBD1 or TRBD2 may supply D (5 bases each). The germline V gene has CDR1 SEHNR and CDR2 FQNEAQ (reference sequence). The V end was cut by 5 bases, the J end by 0 bases, with 15 bases between. This CDR3 spans 16 amino acids. CDR3: CASSPEGTVSTDTQYF. CDR3 nucleotide sequence: TGTGCCAGCAGCCCAGAAGGGACGGTCAGCACAGATACGCAGTATTTT.

In its sample, this clonotype was seen a few times. V gene TRBV7-8 combines with J gene TRBJ2-5, with D tentatively TRBD2 (6 bases). From germline, CDR1 is SGHVS and CDR2 FQNEAQ. V was pared by 4 bases and J by 5 bases, with 14 bases between. This CDR3 is built from 14 residues. CDR3 loop: CASSWRTAGETQYF. For the CDR3, the DNA is TGTGCCAGCAGCTGGAGGACCGCGGGGGAGACCCAGTACTTC. Full variable domain (missing parts from reference TRBV7-8 and TRBJ2-5): GAGVSQSPRYKVAKRGQDVALRCDPISGHVSLFWYQQALGQGPEFLTYFQNEAQLDKSGLPSDRFFAERPEGSVSTLKIQRTQQEDSAVYLCASSWRTAGETQYFGPGTRLLVL.

This clonotype was observed at least ten times. The chain links TRBV11-2 to TRBJ2-5; D is perhaps TRBD1 or TRBD2 (5 bases each). Germline loops: CDR1 SGHAT, CDR2 FQNNGV. Trimming pared 6 bases from V and 2 bases from J, leaving 10 bases between. The CDR3 loop spans 13 amino acids. The DNA for the CDR3 is TGTGCCAGCAGTTTCGGGGCTCAAGAGACCCAGTACTTC. This encodes CASSFGAQETQYF.